This is a list of T cell receptor beta chains from one sample in a study of blood T cell repertoires in COVID-19. The data were produced by immunoSEQ multiplex PCR, yet TCRdb's version contains in-frame clones alone and is incomplete. Seen here are fewer than 60,000 clones, roughly 82% observed once, and the top ten hold 6% to 9%. Source material: peripheral blood. The origin of the receptors is a human donor in a cohort sampled during active COVID-19. Both conserved end residues are part of each CDR3. A D gene is named only where the DNA matches it firmly. For some rows the clone size is stated as once, few or many, or as a class when expanded; others skip it.

cdr3_nt: TGTGCCAGCACCTTAGGGGGGCGCCAGGGGGTCGGCACAGATACGCAGTATTTT
cdr3_aa: CASTLGGRQGVGTDTQYF
j_call: TRBJ2-3
v_call: TRBV5-4
d_call: NA
clone_size: NA

cdr3_nt: TGTGCCAGTAGTATAGCTTTGGCGGGCTCCTACGAGCAGTACTTC
cdr3_aa: CASSIALAGSYEQYF
j_call: TRBJ2-7
v_call: TRBV19
d_call: NA
clone_size: NA

cdr3_nt: TGTGCCATCAGTGATACAGGGGGCTCCTACGAGCAGTACTTC
cdr3_aa: CAISDTGGSYEQYF
j_call: TRBJ2-7
v_call: TRBV10-3
d_call: TRBD1
clone_size: NA

cdr3_nt: TGTGCCAGCTCAGCGGGGGCTCCCACTGAAGCTTTCTTT
cdr3_aa: CASSAGAPTEAFF
j_call: TRBJ1-1
v_call: TRBV18
d_call: NA
clone_size: NA

cdr3_nt: TGTGCCAGCAGCATCGCTAGCGGTTACAATGAGCAGTTCTTC
cdr3_aa: CASSIASGYNEQFF
j_call: TRBJ2-1
v_call: TRBV9
d_call: TRBD2
clone_size: NA

cdr3_nt: TGCGCCAGCAGCTTGGAGGGGGCTAATGAAAAACTGTTTTTT
cdr3_aa: CASSLEGANEKLFF
j_call: TRBJ1-4
v_call: TRBV5-1
d_call: NA
clone_size: NA

cdr3_nt: TGTGCCACCAGTTCCTGGCTAGCGGGAGATACGCAGTATTTT
cdr3_aa: CATSSWLAGDTQYF
j_call: TRBJ2-3
v_call: TRBV24-1
d_call: TRBD2
clone_size: NA

cdr3_nt: TGTGCCAGCAGTTCCGGGGTTATATCCTCCGGGGAGCTGTTTTTT
cdr3_aa: CASSSGVISSGELFF
j_call: TRBJ2-2
v_call: TRBV27
d_call: NA
clone_size: few

cdr3_nt: TGTGCCAGCAGCTCTCGACAGAACACTGAAGCTTTCTTT
cdr3_aa: CASSSRQNTEAFF
j_call: TRBJ1-1
v_call: TRBV6-5
d_call: NA
clone_size: NA

cdr3_nt: TGTGCCAGCAGCCAATCCCCTGGCGGGGGTGGCGGCTACACCTTC
cdr3_aa: CASSQSPGGGGGYTF
j_call: TRBJ1-2
v_call: TRBV16
d_call: NA
clone_size: NA

cdr3_nt: TGTGCTAGCAGCTTAGTATTCAGGGGGCGGTGGCAAGGCTACACCTTC
cdr3_aa: CASSLVFRGRWQGYTF
j_call: TRBJ1-2
v_call: TRBV7-7
d_call: TRBD1
clone_size: NA

cdr3_nt: TGCGCCAGCAGCGTTCCGGGACTAGCGGGAGATGAGCAGTTCTTC
cdr3_aa: CASSVPGLAGDEQFF
j_call: TRBJ2-1
v_call: TRBV5-1
d_call: TRBD2
clone_size: NA

cdr3_nt: TGTGCCAGCAGCCCCCCTTTTGGTCTAGCGGTTCTCAATGAGCAGTTCTTC
cdr3_aa: CASSPPFGLAVLNEQFF
j_call: TRBJ2-1
v_call: TRBV7-9
d_call: TRBD2
clone_size: NA